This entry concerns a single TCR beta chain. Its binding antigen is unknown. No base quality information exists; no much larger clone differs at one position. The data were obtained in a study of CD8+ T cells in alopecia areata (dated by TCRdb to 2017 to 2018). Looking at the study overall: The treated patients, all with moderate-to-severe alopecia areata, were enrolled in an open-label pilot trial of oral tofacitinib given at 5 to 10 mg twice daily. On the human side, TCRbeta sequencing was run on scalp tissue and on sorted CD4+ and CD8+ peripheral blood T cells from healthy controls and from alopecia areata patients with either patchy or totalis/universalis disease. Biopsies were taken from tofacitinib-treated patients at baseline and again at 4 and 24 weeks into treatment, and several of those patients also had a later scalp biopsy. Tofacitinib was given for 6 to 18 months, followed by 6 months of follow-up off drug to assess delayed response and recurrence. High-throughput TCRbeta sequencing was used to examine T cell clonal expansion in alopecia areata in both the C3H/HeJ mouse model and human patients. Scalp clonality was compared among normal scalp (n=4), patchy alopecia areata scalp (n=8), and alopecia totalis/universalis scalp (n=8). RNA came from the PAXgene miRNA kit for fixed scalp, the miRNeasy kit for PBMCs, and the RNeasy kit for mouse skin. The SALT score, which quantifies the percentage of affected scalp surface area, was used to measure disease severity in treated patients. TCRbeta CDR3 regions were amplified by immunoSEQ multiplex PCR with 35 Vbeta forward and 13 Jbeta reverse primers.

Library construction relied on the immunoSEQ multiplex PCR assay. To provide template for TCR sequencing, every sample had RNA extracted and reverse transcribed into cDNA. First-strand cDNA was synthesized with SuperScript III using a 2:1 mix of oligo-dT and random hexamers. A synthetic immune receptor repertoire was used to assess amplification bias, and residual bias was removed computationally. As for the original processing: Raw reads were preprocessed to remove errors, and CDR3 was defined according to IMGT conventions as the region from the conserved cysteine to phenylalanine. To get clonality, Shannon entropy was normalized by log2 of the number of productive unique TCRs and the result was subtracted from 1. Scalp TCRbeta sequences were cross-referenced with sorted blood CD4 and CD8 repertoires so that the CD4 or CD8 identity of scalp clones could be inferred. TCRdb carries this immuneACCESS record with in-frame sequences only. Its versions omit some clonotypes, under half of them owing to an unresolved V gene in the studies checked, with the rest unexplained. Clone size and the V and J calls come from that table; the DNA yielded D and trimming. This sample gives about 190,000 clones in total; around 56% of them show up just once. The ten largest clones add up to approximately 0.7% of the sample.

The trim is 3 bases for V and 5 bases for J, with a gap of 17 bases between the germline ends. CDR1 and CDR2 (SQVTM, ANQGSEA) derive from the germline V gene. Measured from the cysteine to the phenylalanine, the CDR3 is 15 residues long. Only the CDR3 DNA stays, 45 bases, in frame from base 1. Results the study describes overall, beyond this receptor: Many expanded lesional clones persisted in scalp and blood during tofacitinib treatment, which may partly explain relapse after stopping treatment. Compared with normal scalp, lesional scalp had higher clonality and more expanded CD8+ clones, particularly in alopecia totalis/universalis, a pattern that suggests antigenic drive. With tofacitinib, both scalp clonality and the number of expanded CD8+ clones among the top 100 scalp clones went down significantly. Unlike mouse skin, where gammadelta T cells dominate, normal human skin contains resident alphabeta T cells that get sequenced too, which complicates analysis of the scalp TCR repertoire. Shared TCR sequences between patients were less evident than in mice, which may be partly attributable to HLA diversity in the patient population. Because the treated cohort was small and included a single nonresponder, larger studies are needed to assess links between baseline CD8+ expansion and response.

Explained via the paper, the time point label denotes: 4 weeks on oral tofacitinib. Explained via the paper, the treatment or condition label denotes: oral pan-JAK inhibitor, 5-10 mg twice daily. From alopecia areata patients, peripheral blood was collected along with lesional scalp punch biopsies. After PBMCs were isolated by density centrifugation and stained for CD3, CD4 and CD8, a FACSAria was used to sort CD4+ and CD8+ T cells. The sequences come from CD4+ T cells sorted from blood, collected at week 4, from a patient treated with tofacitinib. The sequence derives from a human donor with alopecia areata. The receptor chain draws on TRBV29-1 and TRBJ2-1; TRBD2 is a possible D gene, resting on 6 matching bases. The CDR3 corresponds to CSVDPGLPPNNEQFF. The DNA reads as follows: TGCAGCGTTGATCCGGGACTTCCCCCAAACAATGAGCAGTTCTTC.